The entry that follows covers one TCR beta chain sequence. In germline, CDR1 is ENHRY, CDR2 SYGVKD. The CDR3 totals 14 residues. With 11 bases clipped from V and 0 bases from J, the junction kept 8 bases outside the gene matches. This entry comes from a study of blood T cell repertoires in COVID-19. In the study overall: Acute and convalescent COVID-19 specimens originated in the United States, Italy and Spain. T cells, B-cell-depleted T cells, or PBMCs provided the cDNA or gDNA that served as material.

Original processing notes: Amplifying reference gene primers gave estimates of nucleated cell counts. Repertoires were generated with immunoSEQ multiplex PCR, while TCRdb's copy carries only in-frame clones and drops some. V and J calls and clone size are copied from that table; D and trimming were computed from the DNA. The table records 350,000 to 450,000 clones, about 88% of them present only once. Sequenced sample: peripheral blood. The TCR originated in a human donor in a cohort sampled during active COVID-19. V gene TRBV10-3 combines with J gene TRBJ2-3; 7 bases are shared with TRBD2. CDR3 DNA sequence: TGTGCCCTCGCCGGGGGGACTAGCACAGATACGCAGTATTTT. It encodes CALAGGTSTDTQYF.